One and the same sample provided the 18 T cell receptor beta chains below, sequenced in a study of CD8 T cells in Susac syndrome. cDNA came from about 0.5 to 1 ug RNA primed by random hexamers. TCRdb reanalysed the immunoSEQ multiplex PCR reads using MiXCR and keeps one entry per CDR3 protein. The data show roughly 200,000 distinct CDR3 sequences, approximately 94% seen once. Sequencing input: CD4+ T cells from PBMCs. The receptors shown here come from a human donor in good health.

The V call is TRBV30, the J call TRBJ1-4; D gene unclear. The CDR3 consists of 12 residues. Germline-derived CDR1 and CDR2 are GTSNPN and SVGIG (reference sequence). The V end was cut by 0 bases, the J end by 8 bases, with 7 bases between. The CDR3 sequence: CAWSVLGEKLFF. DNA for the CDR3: TGTGCCTGGAGTGTACTGGGGGAAAAACTGTTTTTT.

This chain's CDR3 is CASTTTGAWKGTQYF. The DNA for the CDR3 is TGTGCCAGCACCACTACGGGGGCCTGGAAGGGCACGCAGTATTTT. The rearrangement links TRBV7-2 to TRBJ2-3; the D call may be TRBD1 or TRBD2 (6 bases each). The germline CDR1 and CDR2 sequences are SGHTA and FQGNSA. The CDR3 totals 15 residues. Trimming stripped 7 bases from V and 9 bases from J, with 23 bases between.

The CDR3 region is CSVEGWVGGRANNEQFF. The CDR3 nucleotides read TGCAGCGTTGAAGGATGGGTTGGGGGGAGGGCCAACAATGAGCAGTTCTTC. V is TRBV29-1 and J is TRBJ2-1, with TRBD2 matching 7 bases. V was pared by 1 base and J by 5 bases, with 14 bases of the junction left unmatched. The CDR3 runs 17 residues. From germline, CDR1 is SQVTM and CDR2 ANQGSEA.

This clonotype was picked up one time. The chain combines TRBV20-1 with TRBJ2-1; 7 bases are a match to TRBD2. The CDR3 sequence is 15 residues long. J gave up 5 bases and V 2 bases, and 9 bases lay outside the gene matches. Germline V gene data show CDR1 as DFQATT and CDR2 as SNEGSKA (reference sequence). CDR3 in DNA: TGCAGTGCTAGATACCTAGCGGCTGGAAACAATGAGCAGTTCTTC. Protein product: CSARYLAAGNNEQFF.

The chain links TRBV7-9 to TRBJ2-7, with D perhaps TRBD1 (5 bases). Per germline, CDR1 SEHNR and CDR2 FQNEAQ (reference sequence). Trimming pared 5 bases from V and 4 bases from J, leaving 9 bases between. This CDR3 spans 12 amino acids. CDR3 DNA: TGTGCCAGCAGCACTCAGGGTTACGAGCAGTACTTC. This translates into CASSTQGYEQYF. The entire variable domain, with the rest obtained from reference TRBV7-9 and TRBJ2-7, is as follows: DTGVSQNPRHKITKRGQNVTFRCDPISEHNRLYWYRQTLGQGPEFLTYFQNEAQLEKSRLLSDRFSAERPKGSFSTLEIQRTEQGDSAMYLCASSTQGYEQYFGPGTRLTVT.

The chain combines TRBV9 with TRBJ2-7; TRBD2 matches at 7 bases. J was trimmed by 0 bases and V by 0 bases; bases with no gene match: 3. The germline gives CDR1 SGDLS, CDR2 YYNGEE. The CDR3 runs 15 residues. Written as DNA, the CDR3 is TGTGCCAGCAGCGTAGAAGCGGGAATCTCCTACGAGCAGTACTTC. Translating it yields CASSVEAGISYEQYF.

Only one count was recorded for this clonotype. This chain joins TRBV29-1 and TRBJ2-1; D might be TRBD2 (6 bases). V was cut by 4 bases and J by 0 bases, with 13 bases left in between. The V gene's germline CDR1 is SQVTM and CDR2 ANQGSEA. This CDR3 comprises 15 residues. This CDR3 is CSVVQGGSSYNEQFF. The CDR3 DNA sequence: TGCAGCGTTGTCCAAGGAGGGAGCTCCTACAATGAGCAGTTCTTC.

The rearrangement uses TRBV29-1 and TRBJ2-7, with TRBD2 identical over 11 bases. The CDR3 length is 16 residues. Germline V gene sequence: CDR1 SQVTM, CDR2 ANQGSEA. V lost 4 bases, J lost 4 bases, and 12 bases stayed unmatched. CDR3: CSVAPQLAGVGYEQYF. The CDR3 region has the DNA TGCAGCGTTGCTCCCCAACTAGCGGGAGTAGGTTACGAGCAGTACTTC.

CDR3 residues: CASSQDRRTPQHF. In DNA form, the CDR3 reads TGTGCCAGCAGCCAAGATAGAAGAACCCCCCAGCATTTT. J is TRBJ1-5 and V is TRBV3-1, with D uncertain. Deletions cut 0 bases from V and 10 bases from J, with 10 bases between. CDR1 and CDR2 from the germline V gene are LGHDT and YNNKEL (reference sequence). This CDR3 is 13 amino acids long.

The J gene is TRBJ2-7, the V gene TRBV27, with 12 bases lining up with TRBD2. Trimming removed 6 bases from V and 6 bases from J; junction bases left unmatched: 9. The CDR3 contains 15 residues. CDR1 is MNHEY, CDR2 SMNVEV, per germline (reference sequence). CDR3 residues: CASRDRLAGAREQYF. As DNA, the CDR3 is TGTGCCAGCAGGGATAGACTAGCGGGAGCGCGCGAGCAGTACTTC.

CDR3 sequence (DNA): TGTGCCAGCAGCTTTCAGGGACTAGCGGGAGAAGAGACCCAGTACTTC. Encoded protein: CASSFQGLAGEETQYF. J is TRBJ2-5 and V is TRBV7-2; 14 bases match TRBD2. J gave up 3 bases and V 3 bases, and 3 bases lay outside the gene matches. CDR3 size: 16 residues. Germline CDR1 SGHTA, CDR2 FQGNSA.

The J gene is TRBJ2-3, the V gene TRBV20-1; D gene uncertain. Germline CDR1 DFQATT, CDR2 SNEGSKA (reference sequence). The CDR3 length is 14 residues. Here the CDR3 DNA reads TGCGGTGGCCCAAGCGCAATCGGGACAGATACGCAGTATTTT. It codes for CGGPSAIGTDTQYF.

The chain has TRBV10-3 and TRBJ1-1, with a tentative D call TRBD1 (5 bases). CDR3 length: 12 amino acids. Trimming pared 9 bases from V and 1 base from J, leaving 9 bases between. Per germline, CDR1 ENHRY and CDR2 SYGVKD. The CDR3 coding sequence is TGTGCCATGGCCACAGGGAACACTGAAGCTTTCTTT. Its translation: CAMATGNTEAFF.

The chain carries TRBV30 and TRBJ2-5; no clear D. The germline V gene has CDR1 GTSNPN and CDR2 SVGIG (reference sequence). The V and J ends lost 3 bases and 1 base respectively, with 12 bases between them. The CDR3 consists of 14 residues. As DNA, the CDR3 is TGTGCCTGGAGGGGGTTGGCGATCCAAGAGACCCAGTACTTC. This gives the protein CAWRGLAIQETQYF.

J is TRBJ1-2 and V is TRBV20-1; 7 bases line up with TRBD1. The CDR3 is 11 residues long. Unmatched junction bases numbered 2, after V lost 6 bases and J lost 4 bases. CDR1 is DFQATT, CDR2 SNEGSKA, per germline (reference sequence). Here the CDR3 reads CSAGTAYGYTF. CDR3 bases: TGCAGTGCCGGGACAGCCTATGGCTACACCTTC.

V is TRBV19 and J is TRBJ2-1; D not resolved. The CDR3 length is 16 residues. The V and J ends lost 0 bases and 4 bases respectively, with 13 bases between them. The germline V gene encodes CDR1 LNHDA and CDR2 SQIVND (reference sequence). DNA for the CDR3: TGTGCCAGTAGTATAGATTACCGCCCTGGGTACAATGAGCAGTTCTTC. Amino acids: CASSIDYRPGYNEQFF.

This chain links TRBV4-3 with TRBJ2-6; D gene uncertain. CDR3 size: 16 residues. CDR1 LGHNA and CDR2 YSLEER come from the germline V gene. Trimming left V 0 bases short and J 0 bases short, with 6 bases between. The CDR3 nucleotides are TGCGCCAGCAGCCAAGAGTGGGGCTCTGGGGCCAACGTCCTGACTTTC. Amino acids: CASSQEWGSGANVLTF.

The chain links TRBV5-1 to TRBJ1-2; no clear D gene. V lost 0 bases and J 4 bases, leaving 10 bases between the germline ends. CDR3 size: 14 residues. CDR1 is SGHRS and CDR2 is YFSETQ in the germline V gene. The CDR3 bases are TGCGCCAGCAGCTTGGAACCAGACTCCTATGGCTACACCTTC. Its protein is CASSLEPDSYGYTF.